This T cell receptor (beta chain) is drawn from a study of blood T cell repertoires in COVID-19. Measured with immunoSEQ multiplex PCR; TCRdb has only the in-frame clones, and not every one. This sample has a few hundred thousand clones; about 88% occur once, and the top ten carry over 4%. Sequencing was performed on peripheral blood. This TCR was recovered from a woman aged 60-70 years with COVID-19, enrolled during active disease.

The CDR3 DNA is TGTGCCAGCAGTCGTGGACTAGCGGGAGGGCCGTCCTACGAGCAGTACTTC. It codes for CASSRGLAGGPSYEQYF. V and J are TRBV27 and TRBJ2-7; 15 bases are a match to TRBD2. The germline V gene encodes CDR1 MNHEY and CDR2 SMNVEV (reference sequence). With V trimmed by 5 bases and J by 1 base, 6 bases remained unmatched. The CDR3 consists of 17 residues.